This TCR beta chain was retrieved from a study of OX40 agonist ivuxolimab in advanced cancers. The overall study: Patients treated during dose escalation were battling hepatocellular carcinoma, melanoma, renal cell or head and neck cancer. At under 85% male, the cohort had a mean age of about 60 years, ranging from roughly 20 to 90. Study observations and caveats: Average numbers of expanded clones were greater in CD8+ T cells than in CD4+.

As to this clone: The antigen remains unidentified.

Trimming left V 6 bases short and J 7 bases short, with 16 bases between. From germline, CDR1 is LNHDA and CDR2 SQIVND (reference sequence). This CDR3 contains 13 residues. Sequencing was performed with immunoSEQ multiplex PCR; in TCRdb, only in-frame clones are kept and a portion is missing. The profile shows 130,000 or so clones, around nine tenths of them singletons. This clonotype was sampled from an adult with an advanced solid tumor such as melanoma, head and neck, liver or kidney cancer. The V gene is TRBV19, the J gene TRBJ2-7; D not certain. The source was CD4+ or CD8+ T cells sorted from blood, collected in a trial of the OX40 agonist ivuxolimab. CDR3 loop: CASSTAQVGEQYF. The CDR3, as DNA: TGTGCCAGTAGCACCGCCCAGGTCGGGGAGCAGTACTTC.